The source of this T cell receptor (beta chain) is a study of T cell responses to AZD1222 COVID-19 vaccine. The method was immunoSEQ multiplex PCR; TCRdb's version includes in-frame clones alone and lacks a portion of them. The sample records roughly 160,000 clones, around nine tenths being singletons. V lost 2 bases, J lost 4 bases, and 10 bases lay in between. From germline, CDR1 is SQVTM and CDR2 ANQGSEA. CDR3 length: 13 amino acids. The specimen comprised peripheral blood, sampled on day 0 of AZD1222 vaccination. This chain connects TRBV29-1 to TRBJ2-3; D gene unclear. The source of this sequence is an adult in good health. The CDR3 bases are TGCAGCGTTGAACCGGGCGTTGCAGATACGCAGTATTTT. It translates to CSVEPGVADTQYF.